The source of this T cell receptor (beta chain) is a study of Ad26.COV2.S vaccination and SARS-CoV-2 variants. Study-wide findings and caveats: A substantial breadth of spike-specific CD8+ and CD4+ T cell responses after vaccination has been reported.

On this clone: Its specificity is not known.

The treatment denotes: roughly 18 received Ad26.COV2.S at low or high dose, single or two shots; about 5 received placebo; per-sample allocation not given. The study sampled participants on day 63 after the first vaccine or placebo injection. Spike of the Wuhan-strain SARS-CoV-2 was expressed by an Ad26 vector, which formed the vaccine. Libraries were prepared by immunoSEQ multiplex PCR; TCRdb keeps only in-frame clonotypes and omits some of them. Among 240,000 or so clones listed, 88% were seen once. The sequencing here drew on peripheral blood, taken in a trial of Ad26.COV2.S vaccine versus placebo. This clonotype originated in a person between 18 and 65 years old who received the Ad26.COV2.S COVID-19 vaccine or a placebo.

The CDR3 region is CASSLGPAGGPYEQYF. CDR3 DNA sequence: TGTGCCAGCAGCTTGGGTCCAGCGGGGGGGCCCTACGAGCAGTACTTC. The rearrangement uses TRBV5-6 and TRBJ2-7; TRBD2 aligns across 10 bases. The CDR3 is 16 amino acids. Germline loops: CDR1 SGHDT, CDR2 YYEEEE. With 0 bases clipped from V and 2 bases from J, the junction kept 5 bases outside the gene matches.